Below, 15 T cell receptor beta chains from the same sample are listed, as sequenced in a study of human T cells and chemical hapten exposure. Time point specified: patch test 2, 6 weeks after DPC sensitization. Described treatment: therapeutic diphenylcyclopropenone sensitization with weekly scalp DPC. In TCRdb, the RACE reads were re-called with MiXCR into one record per CDR3 protein. The table records over 35,000 distinct CDR3 sequences, more than 8.5% of them present only once. The sample in question was whole blood, obtained in connection with sensitization to the hapten diphenylcyclopropenone (DPC). The receptors stem from a woman aged 40-49 years with alopecia areata. Some clones in this sample may be carry-over from other donors' samples.

In this sample, this clonotype turned up many times. The rearrangement joins TRBV2 to TRBJ2-7, with D unclear. Looked up from germline, CDR1 is SNHLY and CDR2 is FYNNEI. This CDR3 spans 10 amino acids. V was cut by 8 bases and J by 0 bases, with 2 bases left in between. This CDR3 is CASVSYEQYF. The CDR3 bases are TGTGCCAGCGTCTCCTACGAGCAGTACTTC.

This clonotype was detected ten times or more. V and J are TRBV7-2 and TRBJ2-4; D is unresolved. The CDR3 is 15 residues long. From germline, CDR1 is SGHTA and CDR2 FQGNSA. V lost 5 bases to trimming and J lost 9 bases, with 20 bases between them. Written as DNA, the CDR3 is TGTGCCAGCAGCATTAAAATAGAACCGGGCAGCATTCAGTACTTC. Its translation is CASSIKIEPGSIQYF.

This clonotype occurred many times. The chain has TRBV29-1 and TRBJ1-1; possibly TRBD1 for D (5 bases). CDR1 is SQVTM, CDR2 ANQGSEA, per germline. Trimming removed 5 bases at V and 0 bases at J, with 10 bases between. CDR3 length: 13 amino acids. CDR3 amino acids: CSVRGRMNTEAFF. For the CDR3, the DNA is TGCAGCGTTCGGGGACGAATGAACACTGAAGCTTTCTTT.

This clonotype showed up just a few times. V is TRBV5-1 and J is TRBJ2-1, with 10 bases that match TRBD1. The CDR3 runs 16 residues. The trim removed 3 bases at V and 9 bases at J, leaving 12 bases unmatched. Germline V CDR1 and CDR2: SGHRS, YFSETQ. The CDR3 DNA reads as TGCGCCAGCAGCTCCCGGGAGGACAGGGGGTTTGGTGAGCAGTTCTTC. It is translated as CASSSREDRGFGEQFF.

This clonotype was seen many times. CDR3 amino acids: CASSFLTRDTEAFF. The DNA of the CDR3 is TGTGCCAGCAGCTTTTTGACGCGCGACACTGAAGCTTTCTTT. The chain links TRBV7-9 to TRBJ1-1; D gene uncertain. The V end was cut by 3 bases, the J end by 3 bases, with 11 bases between. The CDR3 has 14 amino acids. Per germline, CDR1 SEHNR and CDR2 FQNEAQ (reference sequence). Full variable domain (outside the CDR3, taken from reference TRBV7-9 and TRBJ1-1): DTGVSQNPRHKITKRGQNVTFRCDPISEHNRLYWYRQTLGQGPEFLTYFQNEAQLEKSRLLSDRFSAERPKGSFSTLEIQRTEQGDSAMYLCASSFLTRDTEAFFGQGTRLTVV.

This clonotype was detected ten times or more. The CDR3: CASSRARYTEAFF. CDR3 DNA: TGTGCCAGCAGCAGGGCTAGGTACACTGAAGCTTTCTTT. J is TRBJ1-1 and V is TRBV2; a possible D gene is TRBD1 (5 bases). Per germline, CDR1 SNHLY and CDR2 FYNNEI. V gave up 6 bases and J gave up 3 bases, with 11 bases separating them. The CDR3 spans 13 residues.

This clonotype was seen at least ten times. J is TRBJ2-3 and V is TRBV6-4; 12 bases map to TRBD1. Unmatched junction bases numbered 3, after V lost 6 bases and J lost 2 bases. CDR3 length: 15 residues. Per the germline V gene, CDR1 is MRHNA and CDR2 is SNTAGT. The CDR3 sequence: CASSPGQGATDTQYF. DNA for the CDR3: TGTGCCAGCAGCCCGGGACAGGGGGCCACAGATACGCAGTATTTT.

At least ten counts were recorded for this clonotype. The chain has TRBV12-3 or TRBV12-4 and TRBJ1-2; D gene ambiguous. The CDR3 sequence is 13 residues long. With 3 bases removed from V and 1 base from J, the gap between germline ends came to 6 bases. CDR3 DNA: TGTGCCAGCAGTTTCTCTGTTAACTATGGCTACACCTTC. Translation: CASSFSVNYGYTF.

This clonotype was picked up many times. The chain combines TRBV30 with TRBJ2-5; D gene unclear. Germline V gene data show CDR1 as GTSNPN and CDR2 as SVGIG (reference sequence). V was cut by 3 bases and J by 1 base, with 21 bases left in between. This CDR3 contains 17 residues. The CDR3 sequence: CAWSVYQANSPQETQYF. As DNA, the CDR3 is TGTGCCTGGAGCGTTTACCAGGCAAACTCCCCCCAAGAGACCCAGTACTTC.

This clonotype was found many times. The chain links TRBV6-2 or TRBV6-3 to TRBJ1-5; tentative D call: TRBD1 (5 bases). The CDR3 is 14 residues long. Per germline, CDR1 MNHEY and CDR2 SVGEGT. V lost 2 bases and J lost 3, with 8 bases in between. The CDR3 region is CASSYATVNQPQHF. CDR3 nucleotides: TGTGCCAGCAGTTACGCGACAGTCAATCAGCCCCAGCATTTT.

This clonotype was picked up many times. V is TRBV6-2 or TRBV6-3 and J is TRBJ2-5; tentative D call: TRBD1 (5 bases). This CDR3 comprises 14 residues. V was pared by 6 bases and J by 4 bases, with 15 bases between. Germline V gives CDR1 MNHEY, CDR2 SVGEGT. The CDR3 nucleotides read TGTGCCAGCAGCCGCTTAGGGGTAACAGAGACCCAGTACTTC. Translated: CASSRLGVTETQYF.

The table lists this clonotype with a few counts. The rearrangement joins TRBV30 to TRBJ1-5, with D perhaps TRBD1 (6 bases). This CDR3 has 13 residues. V shed 5 bases and J shed 3 bases, with 11 bases lying between them. Germline V lookup: CDR1 GTSNPN, CDR2 SVGIG (reference sequence). This CDR3 reads CAWGDTFNQPQHF. The CDR3 DNA reads as TGTGCCTGGGGGGACACCTTCAATCAGCCCCAGCATTTT. The variable domain in full, completed from reference TRBV30 and TRBJ1-5, reads SQTIHQWPATLVQPVGSPLSLECTVEGTSNPNLYWYRQAAGRGLQLLFYSVGIGQISSEVPQNLSASRPQDRQFILSSKKLLLSDSGFYLCAWGDTFNQPQHFGDGTRLSIL.

This clonotype was picked up one time. A read error may explain this, as a much larger clone is one base away. The V and J genes are TRBV29-1 and TRBJ2-2, with 7 bases that match TRBD2. The CDR3 is made up of 14 amino acids. V trimming: 4 bases; J trimming: 1 base; junction bases outside the gene matches: 3. Per the germline V gene, CDR1 is SQVTM and CDR2 is ANQGSEA. The CDR3 bases are TGCAGCGTTGGCGGGACTATGAACACCGGGGAGCTGTTTTTT. Protein product: CSVGGTMNTGELFF.

This clonotype was recorded a few times. The chain combines TRBV20-1 with TRBJ1-6; no firm D call. Trimming took off 1 base at V and 0 bases at J, with 10 bases between the two ends. The CDR3 runs 16 residues. Germline values: CDR1 DFQATT, CDR2 SNEGSKA (reference sequence). This CDR3 reads CSARGGGSSYNSPLHF. CDR3 sequence (DNA): TGCAGTGCTAGAGGCGGCGGTAGCTCCTATAATTCACCCCTCCACTTT.

This clonotype was recorded at least ten times. This sequence joins TRBV7-2 and TRBJ2-1; 12 bases match TRBD2. Germline loops: CDR1 SGHTA, CDR2 FQGNSA. The V segment lost 5 bases and the J segment 7 bases; nucleotides outside the gene matches: 6. The CDR3 spans 15 residues. CDR3 region: CASSSTSGGWNEQFF. The CDR3 bases are TGTGCCAGCAGCAGTACTAGCGGGGGGTGGAATGAGCAGTTCTTC.